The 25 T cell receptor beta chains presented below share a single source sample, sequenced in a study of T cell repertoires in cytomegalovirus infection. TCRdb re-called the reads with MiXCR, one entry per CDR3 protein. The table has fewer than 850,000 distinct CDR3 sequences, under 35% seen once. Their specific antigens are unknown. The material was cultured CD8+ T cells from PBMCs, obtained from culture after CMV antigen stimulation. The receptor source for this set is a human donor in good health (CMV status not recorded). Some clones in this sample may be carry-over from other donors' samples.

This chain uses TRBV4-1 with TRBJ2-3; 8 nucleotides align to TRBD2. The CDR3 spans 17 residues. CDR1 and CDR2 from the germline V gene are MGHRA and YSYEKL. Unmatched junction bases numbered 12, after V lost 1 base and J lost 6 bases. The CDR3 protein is CASSQVGTRRIFDTQYF. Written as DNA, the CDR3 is TGCGCCAGCAGCCAAGTGGGGACTAGACGGATCTTTGATACGCAGTATTTT.

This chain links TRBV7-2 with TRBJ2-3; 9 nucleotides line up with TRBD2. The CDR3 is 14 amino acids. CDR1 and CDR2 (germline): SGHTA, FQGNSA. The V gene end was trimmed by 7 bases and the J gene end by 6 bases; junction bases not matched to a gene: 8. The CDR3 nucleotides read TGTGCCAGCATCCCAGCGGGGGGCTTCGATACGCAGTATTTT. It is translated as CASIPAGGFDTQYF.

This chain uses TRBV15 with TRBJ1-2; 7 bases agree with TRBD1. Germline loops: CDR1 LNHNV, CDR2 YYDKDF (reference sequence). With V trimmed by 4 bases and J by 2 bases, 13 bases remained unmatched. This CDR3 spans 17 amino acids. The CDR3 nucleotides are TGTGCCACCAGCAACGTCCCGGGACAGCTGCCCAACTATGGCTACACCTTC. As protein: CATSNVPGQLPNYGYTF.

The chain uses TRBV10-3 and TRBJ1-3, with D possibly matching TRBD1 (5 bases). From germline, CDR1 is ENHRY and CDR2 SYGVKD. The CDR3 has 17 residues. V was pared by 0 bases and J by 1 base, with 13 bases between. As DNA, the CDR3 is TGTGCCATCAGTGAGTCGACTTATAAGGGGTCTGGAAACACCATATATTTT. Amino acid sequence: CAISESTYKGSGNTIYF.

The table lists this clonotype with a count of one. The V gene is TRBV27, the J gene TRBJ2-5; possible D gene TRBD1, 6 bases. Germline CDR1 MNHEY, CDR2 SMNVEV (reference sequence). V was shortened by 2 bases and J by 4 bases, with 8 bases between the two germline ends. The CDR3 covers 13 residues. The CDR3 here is CASSLIGGETQYF. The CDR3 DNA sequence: TGTGCCAGCAGTTTAATAGGGGGAGAGACCCAGTACTTC.

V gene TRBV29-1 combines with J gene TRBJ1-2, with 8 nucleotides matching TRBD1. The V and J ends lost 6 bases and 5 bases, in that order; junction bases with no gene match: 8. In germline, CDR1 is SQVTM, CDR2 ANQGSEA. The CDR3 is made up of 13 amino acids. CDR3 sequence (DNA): TGCAGCGTGTACAGGGGGGATTCGTATGGCTACACCTTC. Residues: CSVYRGDSYGYTF.

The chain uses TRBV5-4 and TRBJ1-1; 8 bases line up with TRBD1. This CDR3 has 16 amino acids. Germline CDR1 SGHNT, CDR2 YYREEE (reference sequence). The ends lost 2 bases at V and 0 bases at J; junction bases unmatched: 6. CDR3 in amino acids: CASSLQGDLMNTEAFF. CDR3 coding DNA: TGTGCCAGCAGCTTACAGGGGGATCTAATGAACACTGAAGCTTTCTTT. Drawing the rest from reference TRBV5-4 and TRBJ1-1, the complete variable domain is ETGVTQSPTHLIKTRGQQVTLRCSSQSGHNTVSWYQQALGQGPQFIFQYYREEENGRGNFPPRFSGLQFPNYSSELNVNALELDDSALYLCASSLQGDLMNTEAFFGQGTRLTVV.

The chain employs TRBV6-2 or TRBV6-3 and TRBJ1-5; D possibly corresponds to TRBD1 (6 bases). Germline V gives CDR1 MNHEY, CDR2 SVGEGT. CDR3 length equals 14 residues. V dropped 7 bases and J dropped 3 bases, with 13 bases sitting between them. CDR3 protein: CASTSGQSNQPQHF. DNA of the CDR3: TGTGCCAGCACCTCAGGACAGTCCAATCAGCCCCAGCATTTT.

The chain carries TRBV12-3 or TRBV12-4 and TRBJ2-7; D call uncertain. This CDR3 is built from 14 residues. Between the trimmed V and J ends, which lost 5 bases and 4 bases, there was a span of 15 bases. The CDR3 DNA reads TGTGCCAGCAGTCCTCTGTGGGCAGGTTACGAGCAGTACTTC. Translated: CASSPLWAGYEQYF.

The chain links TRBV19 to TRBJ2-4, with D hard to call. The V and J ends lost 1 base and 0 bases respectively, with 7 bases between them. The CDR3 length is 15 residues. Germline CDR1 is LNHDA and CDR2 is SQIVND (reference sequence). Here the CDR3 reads CASSIGTVAKNIQYF. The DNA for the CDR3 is TGTGCCAGTAGTATAGGGACCGTAGCCAAAAACATTCAGTACTTC. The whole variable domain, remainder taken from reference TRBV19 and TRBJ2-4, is DGGITQSPKYLFRKEGQNVTLSCEQNLNHDAMYWYRQDPGQGLRLIYYSQIVNDFQKGDIAEGYSVSREKKESFPLTVTSAQKNPTAFYLCASSIGTVAKNIQYFGAGTRLSVL.

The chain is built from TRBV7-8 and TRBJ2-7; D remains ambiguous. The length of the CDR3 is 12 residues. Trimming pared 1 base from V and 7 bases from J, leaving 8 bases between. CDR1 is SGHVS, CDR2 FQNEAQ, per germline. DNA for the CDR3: TGTGCCAGCAGCTTAGTGGGGTGGGAGCAGTACTTC. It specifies CASSLVGWEQYF.

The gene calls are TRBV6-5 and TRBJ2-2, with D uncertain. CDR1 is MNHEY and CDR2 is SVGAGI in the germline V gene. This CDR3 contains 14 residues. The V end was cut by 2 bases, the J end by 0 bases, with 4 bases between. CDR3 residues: CASSYNPNTGELFF. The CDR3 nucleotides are TGTGCCAGCAGTTACAACCCGAACACCGGGGAGCTGTTTTTT.

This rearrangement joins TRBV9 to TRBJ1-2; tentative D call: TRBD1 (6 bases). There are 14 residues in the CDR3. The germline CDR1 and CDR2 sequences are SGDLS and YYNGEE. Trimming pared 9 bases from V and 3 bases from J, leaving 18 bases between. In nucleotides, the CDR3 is TGTGCCACCCGATCGGCAGGGGTGTACTATGGCTACACCTTC. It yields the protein CATRSAGVYYGYTF.

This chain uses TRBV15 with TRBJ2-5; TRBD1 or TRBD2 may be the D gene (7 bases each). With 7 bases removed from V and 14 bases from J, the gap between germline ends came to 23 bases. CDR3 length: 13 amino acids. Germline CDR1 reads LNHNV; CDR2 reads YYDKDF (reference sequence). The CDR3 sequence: CATTYSRGGGPYF. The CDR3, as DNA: TGTGCCACCACCTATTCCAGGGGGGGGGGGCCCTACTTC.

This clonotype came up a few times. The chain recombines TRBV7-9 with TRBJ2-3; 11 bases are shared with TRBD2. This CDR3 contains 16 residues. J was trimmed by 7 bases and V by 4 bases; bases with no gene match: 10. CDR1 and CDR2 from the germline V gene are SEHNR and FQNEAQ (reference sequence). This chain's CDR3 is CASSSGGLAGEYTQYF. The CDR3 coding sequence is TGTGCCAGCAGCTCCGGAGGACTAGCGGGCGAATATACGCAGTATTTT.

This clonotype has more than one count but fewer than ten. The CDR3 loop reads CASSLSGSSWGGYTF. CDR3 sequence (DNA): TGTGCCAGCAGTTTAAGCGGGAGCTCATGGGGTGGCTACACCTTC. The rearrangement joins TRBV27 to TRBJ1-2; D unclear. Germline V gene sequence: CDR1 MNHEY, CDR2 SMNVEV (reference sequence). V was cut by 2 bases and J by 7 bases, with 17 bases left in between. This CDR3 region has 15 residues.

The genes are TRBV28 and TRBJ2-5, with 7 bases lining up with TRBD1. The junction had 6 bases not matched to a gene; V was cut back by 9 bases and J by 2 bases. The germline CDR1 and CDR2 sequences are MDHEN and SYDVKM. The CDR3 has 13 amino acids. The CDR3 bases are TGTGCCAGTCGGTGGACAGGACAAGAGACCCAGTACTTC. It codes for CASRWTGQETQYF.

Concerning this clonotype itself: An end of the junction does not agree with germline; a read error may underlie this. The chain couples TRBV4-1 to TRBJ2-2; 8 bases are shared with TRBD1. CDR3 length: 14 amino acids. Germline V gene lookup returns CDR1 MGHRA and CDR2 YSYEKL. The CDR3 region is CAGRGTGNTGELFF. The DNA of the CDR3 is TGTGCCGGTCGGGGGACAGGGAACACCGGGGAGCTGTTTTTT.

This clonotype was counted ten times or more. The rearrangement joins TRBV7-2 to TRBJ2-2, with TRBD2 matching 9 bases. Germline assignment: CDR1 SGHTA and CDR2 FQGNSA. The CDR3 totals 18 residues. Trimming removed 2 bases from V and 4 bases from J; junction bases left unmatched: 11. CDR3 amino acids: CASSLRGSGTSFTGELFF. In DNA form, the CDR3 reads TGTGCCAGCAGCTTAAGGGGATCCGGGACTAGCTTCACCGGGGAGCTGTTTTTT.

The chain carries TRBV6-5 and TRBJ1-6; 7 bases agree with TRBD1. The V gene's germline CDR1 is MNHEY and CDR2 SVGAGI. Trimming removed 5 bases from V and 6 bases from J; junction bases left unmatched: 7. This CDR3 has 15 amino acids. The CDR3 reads CASSAGQPLNSPLHF. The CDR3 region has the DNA TGTGCCAGCAGTGCGGGACAGCCACTTAATTCACCCCTCCACTTT.

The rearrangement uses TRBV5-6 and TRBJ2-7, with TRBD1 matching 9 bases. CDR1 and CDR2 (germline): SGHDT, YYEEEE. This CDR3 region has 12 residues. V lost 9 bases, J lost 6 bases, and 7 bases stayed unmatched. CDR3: CATGTGTVEQYF. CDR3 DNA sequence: TGTGCCACCGGGACAGGGACGGTCGAGCAGTACTTC.

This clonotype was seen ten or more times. The CDR3 sequence: CASSPWVNAGNTIYF. CDR3 nucleotide sequence: TGTGCCAGCAGCCCGTGGGTCAATGCTGGAAACACCATATATTTT. The chain has TRBV7-2 and TRBJ1-3; D is uncertain. The length of the CDR3 is 15 residues. Trimming removed 5 bases at V and 2 bases at J, with 13 bases between. The germline V gene has CDR1 SGHTA and CDR2 FQGNSA.

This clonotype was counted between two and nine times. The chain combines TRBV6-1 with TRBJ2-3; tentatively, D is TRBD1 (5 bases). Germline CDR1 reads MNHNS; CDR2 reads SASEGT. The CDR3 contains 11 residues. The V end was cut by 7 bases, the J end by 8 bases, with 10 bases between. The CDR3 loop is CASNKGVTQYF. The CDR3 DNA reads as TGTGCCAGCAACAAAGGGGTTACGCAGTATTTT.

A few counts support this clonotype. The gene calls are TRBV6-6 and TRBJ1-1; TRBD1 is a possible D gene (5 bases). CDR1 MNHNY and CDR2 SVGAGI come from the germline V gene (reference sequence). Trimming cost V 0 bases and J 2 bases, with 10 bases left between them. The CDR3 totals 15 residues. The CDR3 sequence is CASSYSKRGNTEAFF. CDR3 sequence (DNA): TGTGCCAGCAGTTACTCGAAGAGGGGAAACACTGAAGCTTTCTTT.

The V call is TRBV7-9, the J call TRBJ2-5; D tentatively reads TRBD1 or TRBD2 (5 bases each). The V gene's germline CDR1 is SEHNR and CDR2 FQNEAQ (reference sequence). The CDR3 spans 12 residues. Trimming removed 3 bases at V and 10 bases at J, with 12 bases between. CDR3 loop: CASSFIRDLQYF. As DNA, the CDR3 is TGTGCCAGCAGCTTCATCCGGGACCTCCAGTACTTC.